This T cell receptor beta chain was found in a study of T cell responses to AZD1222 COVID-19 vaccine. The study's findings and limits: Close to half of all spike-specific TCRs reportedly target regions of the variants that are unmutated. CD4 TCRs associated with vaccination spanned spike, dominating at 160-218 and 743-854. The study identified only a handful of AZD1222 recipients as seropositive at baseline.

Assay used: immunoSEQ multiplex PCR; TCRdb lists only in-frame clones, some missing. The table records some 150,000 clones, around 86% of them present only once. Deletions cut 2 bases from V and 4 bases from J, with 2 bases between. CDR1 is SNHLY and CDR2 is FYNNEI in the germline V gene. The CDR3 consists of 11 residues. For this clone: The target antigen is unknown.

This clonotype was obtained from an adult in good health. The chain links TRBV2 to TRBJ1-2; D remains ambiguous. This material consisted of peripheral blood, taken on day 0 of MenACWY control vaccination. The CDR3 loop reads CASSESYGYTF. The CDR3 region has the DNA TGTGCCAGCAGTGAATCCTATGGCTACACCTTC.